A selection of T cell receptor beta chains follows, all from one sample in a study of T-cell reconstitution after alpha-beta-depleted transplantation in children. TCRdb re-analysed the PCR reads in MiXCR, keeping a single row per CDR3 protein. This table has hundreds of thousands of distinct CDR3 sequences, roughly 15% appearing once. Sequenced here: PBMCs from the stem cell graft donor, sampled from the stem cell graft. All receptors come from a human donor who donated a stem cell graft to a child with acute myeloid leukemia. The CDR3 runs from the conserved cysteine through the conserved F or W. A D gene is named only where the DNA matches it firmly. Size tells how often a clone was seen (once, few, many) or the class of an expanded clone, and some rows leave it out.

V gene: TRBV7-9
CDR3 length: 12
clone size: -
J gene: TRBJ1-5
D gene: -
CDR3 protein: CASSRGPQPQHF
CDR3 DNA: TGTGCCAGCAGCCGGGGGCCTCAGCCCCAGCATTTT

V gene: TRBV5-1
CDR3 length: 15
clone size: -
J gene: TRBJ2-2
D gene: TRBD1
CDR3 protein: CASSLQGATSGELFF
CDR3 DNA: TGCGCCAGCAGCTTGCAGGGGGCGACGTCCGGGGAGCTGTTTTTT

V gene: TRBV6-5
CDR3 length: 15
clone size: few
J gene: TRBJ1-1
D gene: -
CDR3 protein: CASSYSAGMNTEAFF
CDR3 DNA: TGTGCCAGCAGTTACTCAGCCGGGATGAACACTGAAGCTTTCTTT

V gene: TRBV5-1
CDR3 length: 16
clone size: -
J gene: TRBJ2-4
D gene: -
CDR3 protein: CASSLGAVRAKNIQCF
CDR3 DNA: TGCGCCAGCAGCTTGGGGGCAGTCAGAGCCAAAAACATTCAGTGCTTC

V gene: TRBV20-1
CDR3 length: 14
clone size: many
J gene: TRBJ2-1
D gene: TRBD1
CDR3 protein: CSAPGQERRNEQFF
CDR3 DNA: TGCAGTGCACCGGGACAGGAGAGAAGAAATGAGCAGTTCTTC

V gene: TRBV7-2
CDR3 length: 13
clone size: -
J gene: TRBJ1-1
D gene: -
CDR3 protein: CASSSAGDLEAFF
CDR3 DNA: TGTGCCAGCAGCTCCGCGGGGGATTTAGAAGCTTTCTTT

V gene: TRBV29-1
CDR3 length: 15
clone size: many
J gene: TRBJ2-3
D gene: TRBD2
CDR3 protein: CSVSGTSGGKDTQYF
CDR3 DNA: TGCAGCGTTTCCGGGACTAGCGGGGGGAAAGATACGCAGTATTTT

V gene: TRBV20-1
CDR3 length: 14
clone size: many
J gene: TRBJ2-3
D gene: TRBD1
CDR3 protein: CSARGTGSGDTQYF
CDR3 DNA: TGCAGTGCTAGGGGGACAGGGTCGGGAGATACGCAGTATTTT

V gene: TRBV20-1
CDR3 length: 15
clone size: many
J gene: TRBJ2-7
D gene: -
CDR3 protein: CSARDSLGSPYEQYF
CDR3 DNA: TGCAGTGCTAGAGATAGCCTCGGGTCCCCCTACGAGCAGTACTTC

V gene: TRBV5-1
CDR3 length: 14
clone size: many
J gene: TRBJ1-4
D gene: TRBD1
CDR3 protein: CASSLGQGDEKLFF
CDR3 DNA: TGTGCCAGCAGTTTGGGACAGGGGGATGAAAAACTGTTTTTT

V gene: TRBV27
CDR3 length: 14
clone size: once
J gene: TRBJ2-5
D gene: -
CDR3 protein: CASWDQGGPETQYF
CDR3 DNA: TGTGCCAGCTGGGATCAGGGGGGGCCGGAGACCCAGTACTTC

V gene: TRBV28
CDR3 length: 14
clone size: -
J gene: TRBJ1-1
D gene: -
CDR3 protein: CASNPRTVNTEAFF
CDR3 DNA: TGTGCCAGCAACCCCCGGACGGTGAACACTGAAGCTTTCTTT

V gene: TRBV29-1
CDR3 length: 14
clone size: many
J gene: TRBJ2-7
D gene: -
CDR3 protein: CSVYDSESSYEQYF
CDR3 DNA: TGCAGCGTTTACGACAGTGAGAGCTCCTACGAGCAGTACTTC

V gene: TRBV3-1
CDR3 length: 11
clone size: -
J gene: TRBJ2-7
D gene: -
CDR3 protein: CASSQYDEQYF
CDR3 DNA: TGTGCCAGCAGCCAATACGACGAGCAGTACTTC

V gene: TRBV20-1
CDR3 length: 15
clone size: few
J gene: TRBJ1-5
D gene: -
CDR3 protein: CSASLPGGRNQPQHF
CDR3 DNA: TGCAGTGCTAGCCTCCCAGGAGGGCGGAATCAGCCCCAGCATTTT

V gene: TRBV28
CDR3 length: 9
clone size: few
J gene: TRBJ1-2
D gene: -
CDR3 protein: CSVPYGYTF
CDR3 DNA: TGTTCCGTTCCGTATGGCTACACCTTC

V gene: TRBV11-2
CDR3 length: 18
clone size: -
J gene: TRBJ1-1
D gene: -
CDR3 protein: CASSPFRAPARTNTEAFF
CDR3 DNA: TGTGCCAGCAGCCCATTTAGAGCCCCAGCCCGAACGAACACTGAAGCTTTCTTT

V gene: TRBV7-9
CDR3 length: 15
clone size: few
J gene: TRBJ2-7
D gene: TRBD2
CDR3 protein: CASSLSGGGVYEQYF
CDR3 DNA: TGTGCCAGCAGCTTAAGTGGGGGGGGAGTCTACGAGCAGTACTTC